Below, one T cell receptor (beta chain) is given with its context. This record belongs to a study of regulatory T cells in long-lasting Graves disease. The V gene's germline CDR1 is SGHTA and CDR2 FQGNSA. The CDR3 totals 14 residues. The V end lost 11 bases, the J end lost 0 bases, and 14 bases lay between the germline ends. Time point reported: newly diagnosed GD, antithyroid drugs for less than 3 months. Construction of the TCR library relied on RNA isolated from PBMCs. Assembly of TCR beta libraries relied on iRepertoire HTBI primers together with Arm-PCR of CDR3 regions. From the multiplex PCR reads, TCRdb called clonotypes with MiXCR, one entry per CDR3 protein. The sample carries about 330,000 distinct CDR3 sequences, 16% recorded once. This sample was also put to use in a study of T cells in Graves' hyperthyroidism and ophthalmopathy.

The clonotype comes from a woman aged 18-30 years with Graves disease. The sample here was peripheral blood mononuclear cells (PBMCs), taken at new diagnosis, from a patient treated with antithyroid drugs. This chain joins TRBV7-2 and TRBJ2-4, with D perhaps TRBD1 (5 bases). The DNA of the CDR3 is TGTGCCGACCTCCTGGGGCTAGCCAAAAACATTCAGTACTTC. Amino acids: CADLLGLAKNIQYF.